These 21 T cell receptor beta chains were all obtained from the same sample, sequenced in a study of vaccination and CD4 T cells after COVID-19 (dated by TCRdb to between 2022 and 2023). These TCRs are of unknown antigen specificity. The method behind the library was PCR. TCRdb lists the instrument as Illumina iSeq 100. At the Johns Hopkins FTIC core, DNA from the cultured CD4+ T cells underwent TCR sequencing with the Oncomine TCR Beta short-read assay. Clones were called with MiXCR by TCRdb after fastp trimmed the public reads at Q25, and only in-frame beta chains were retained. Each entry is one CDR3 protein sequence, shown with its most common DNA and genes. A total of more than 20,000 distinct CDR3 sequences appear in this sample, roughly 33% of them only once. Of the sample, around 12% falls within the top ten clones. The treatment or condition label here, explained by the study, means: roughly ten-day PBMC culture with coronavirus spike peptide pools or control peptides (ViraFEST assay).

Material for sequencing was cultured CD4+ T cells from blood. These receptors were taken from a human donor with COVID-19.

In its sample, this clonotype was seen a few times. The gene calls are TRBV6-5 and TRBJ2-7; TRBD2 is a possible D gene (5 bases). The CDR3 is 14 amino acids. In germline, CDR1 is MNHEY, CDR2 SVGAGI. Trimming cost V 3 bases and J 1 base, with 10 bases left between them. The CDR3 region is CASSYRGGSYEQYF. In nucleotides, the CDR3 is TGTGCCAGCAGTTATCGGGGTGGTTCCTACGAGCAGTACTTC.

This clonotype was observed a handful of times. CDR3 sequence (DNA): TGTGCCAGCTCACCAGGGGGAACCCCCACTGAAGCTTTCTTT. Translated, it gives CASSPGGTPTEAFF. The V and J genes are TRBV18 and TRBJ1-1, with a possible D match to TRBD1 (5 bases). This CDR3 is built from 14 residues. V was shortened by 2 bases and J by 4 bases, with 11 bases between the two germline ends. Looked up from germline, CDR1 is KGHSH and CDR2 is LQKENI.

This clonotype was seen more than once but under ten times. The V gene is TRBV5-4, the J gene TRBJ2-7; D not certain. This CDR3 comprises 15 residues. Germline V gene sequence: CDR1 SGHNT, CDR2 YYREEE (reference sequence). V lost 0 bases, J lost 2 bases, and 12 bases lay in between. CDR3 nucleotide sequence: TGTGCCAGCAGCTTGGTCGGCATAGAAACCTACGAGCAGTACTTC. It is translated as CASSLVGIETYEQYF.

The chain couples TRBV2 to TRBJ2-7; D is perhaps TRBD1 (5 bases). V lost 4 bases to trimming and J lost 2 bases, with 12 bases between them. The CDR3 has 14 amino acids. CDR1 is SNHLY, CDR2 FYNNEI, per germline. CDR3 in DNA: TGTGCCAGCAGTGGAGCGTCCAGGGCCTACGAGCAGTACTTC. Translated: CASSGASRAYEQYF.

To note about this clonotype: In this CDR3 the conserved last residue, phenylalanine or tryptophan, is missing, so a read error is likely. This CDR3 reads CASSFRRQGARSPLHL. The CDR3 DNA follows: TGTGCCAGCAGCTTTCGCCGACAGGGGGCGCGGTCACCCCTCCACCTT. The V and J genes are TRBV5-8 and TRBJ1-6; 10 nucleotides line up with TRBD1. CDR3 length: 16 amino acids. J gave up 10 bases and V 2 bases, and 9 bases lay outside the gene matches. In germline, CDR1 is SGHTS, CDR2 YDEGEE.

This clonotype was observed a few times. V usage is TRBV6-1 and J usage is TRBJ2-5; the match to TRBD2 covers 16 bases. Germline CDR1 MNHNS, CDR2 SASEGT. This CDR3 region has 18 residues. The V gene end was trimmed by 7 bases and the J gene end by 5 bases; junction bases not matched to a gene: 13. The CDR3 DNA reads TGTGCCAGCAACCCGGGACTAGCGGGGGGGCCTTTAGGGGAGACCCAGTACTTC. Translation: CASNPGLAGGPLGETQYF.

To note about this clonotype: Since no conserved phenylalanine or tryptophan closes the CDR3, a read error is the likely cause. The V call is TRBV7-8, the J call TRBJ2-7, with D perhaps matching TRBD2 (6 bases). Germline CDR1 and CDR2: SGHVS and FQNEAQ. Deletions cut 5 bases from V and 3 bases from J, with 14 bases between. The CDR3 is 14 amino acids. This chain's CDR3 is CASSPRPGDYEQYL. The CDR3 bases are TGTGCCAGCAGCCCCAGGCCGGGGGACTACGAGCAGTACCTC.

The table lists this clonotype with a few counts. The chain joins TRBV30 to TRBJ1-6; D remains ambiguous. CDR3 length: 14 amino acids. V was pared by 2 bases and J by 10 bases, with 15 bases between. Per the germline V gene, CDR1 is GTSNPN and CDR2 is SVGIG (reference sequence). The CDR3 nucleotides are TGTGCCTGGAGTAGCGGCAGCCCCAGGTCACCCCTCCACTTT. Translation gives CAWSSGSPRSPLHF.

This clonotype was seen a handful of times. The chain joins TRBV6-1 to TRBJ1-5; D possibly corresponds to TRBD1 (6 bases). Germline V gene sequence: CDR1 MNHNS, CDR2 SASEGT. The CDR3 is made up of 16 amino acids. V lost 6 bases and J lost 0, with 15 bases in between. This CDR3 is CASRTAGQYSNQPQHF. CDR3 sequence (DNA): TGTGCCAGCAGGACGGCCGGACAGTATAGCAATCAGCCCCAGCATTTT.

This clonotype was recorded a few times. CDR3 DNA sequence: TGTGCCAGCAGCTATATAGTGCGTGAATACGAGCAGTACTTC. Protein product: CASSYIVREYEQYF. The chain links TRBV11-2 to TRBJ2-7; D not resolved. CDR3 length: 14 amino acids. Trimming cost V 4 bases and J 4 bases, with 14 bases left between them. In germline, CDR1 is SGHAT, CDR2 FQNNGV.

The chain recombines TRBV7-9 with TRBJ2-1; 7 bases fit TRBD2. Looked up from germline, CDR1 is SEHNR and CDR2 is FQNEAQ (reference sequence). V gave up 2 bases and J gave up 5 bases; unmatched junction bases: 9. The CDR3 spans 16 residues. CDR3 nucleotide sequence: TGTGCCAGCAGCTTAATTGCCAGCGGGGTAGACAATGAGCAGTTCTTC. Protein product: CASSLIASGVDNEQFF.

The gene calls are TRBV29-1 and TRBJ2-2; D unclear. Trimming pared 5 bases from V and 5 bases from J, leaving 3 bases between. The germline V gene has CDR1 SQVTM and CDR2 ANQGSEA. The CDR3 has 10 amino acids. CDR3 bases: TGCAGCGTTAGTACCGGGGAGCTGTTTTTT. The encoded protein is CSVSTGELFF.

A few counts support this clonotype. This chain joins TRBV7-2 and TRBJ1-2; D is unresolved. In germline, CDR1 is SGHTA, CDR2 FQGNSA. This CDR3 has 14 amino acids. V was cut by 3 bases and J by 2 bases, with 10 bases left in between. Here the CDR3 reads CASSFPTENYGYTF. CDR3 nucleotide sequence: TGTGCCAGCAGCTTTCCTACTGAAAACTATGGCTACACCTTC.

The chain uses TRBV11-2 and TRBJ2-5; D is possibly TRBD1 or TRBD2 (6 bases each). V dropped 5 bases and J dropped 5 bases, with 12 bases sitting between them. The CDR3 loop spans 13 amino acids. Germline CDR1 SGHAT, CDR2 FQNNGV. CDR3 nucleotides: TGTGCCAGCAGCAGAGGGGGAGGTGAGACCCAGTACTTC. This sequence encodes CASSRGGGETQYF.

The chain combines TRBV28 with TRBJ1-6, with D possibly being TRBD1 (6 bases). The CDR3 runs to 12 residues. V lost 3 bases, J lost 11 bases, and 8 bases lay in between. Looked up from germline, CDR1 is MDHEN and CDR2 is SYDVKM. This CDR3 is CASSFRGPPLHF. The CDR3 DNA reads as TGTGCCAGCAGTTTCAGGGGACCACCCCTCCACTTT.

The chain is built from TRBV12-3 or TRBV12-4 and TRBJ2-1; TRBD2 agrees at 9 bases. With 4 bases clipped from V and 6 bases from J, the junction kept 7 bases outside the gene matches. CDR3 size: 15 residues. This chain's CDR3 is CASSSNSGGFNEQFF. As DNA, the CDR3 is TGTGCCAGCAGTTCCAATAGCGGGGGCTTCAATGAGCAGTTCTTC.

By proportion, this clonotype is medium-sized. The chain carries TRBV7-2 and TRBJ1-3; unclear D gene. Looked up from germline, CDR1 is SGHTA and CDR2 is FQGNSA. V lost 0 bases, J lost 2 bases, and 5 bases lay in between. The CDR3 totals 14 residues. The CDR3, as DNA: TGTGCCAGCAGCTTAGCTGGGGCTGGAAACACCATATATTTT. It is translated as CASSLAGAGNTIYF.

This clonotype was seen only a few times. The chain combines TRBV20-1 with TRBJ1-3, with a weak D call TRBD1 (5 bases). This CDR3 has 16 residues. Between the trimmed V and J ends, which lost 6 bases and 0 bases, there was a span of 18 bases. Looked up from germline, CDR1 is DFQATT and CDR2 is SNEGSKA (reference sequence). DNA for the CDR3: TGCAGTGCCGCCACCTTGACGGGGGACTCTGGAAACACCATATATTTT. This translates into CSAATLTGDSGNTIYF.

The V and J genes are TRBV9 and TRBJ1-5, with D tentatively TRBD1 (6 bases). The CDR3 contains 15 residues. Germline V gene data show CDR1 as SGDLS and CDR2 as YYNGEE. V gave up 0 bases and J gave up 6 bases, with 13 bases separating them. CDR3 protein: CASSVGSQGTQPQHF. The CDR3 nucleotides read TGTGCCAGCAGCGTAGGGTCCCAGGGGACTCAGCCCCAGCATTTT.

The V and J genes are TRBV7-2 and TRBJ1-1; TRBD1 agrees at 7 bases. The CDR3 runs to 14 residues. Germline CDR1 is SGHTA and CDR2 is FQGNSA. Trimming cost V 5 bases and J 6 bases; bases outside gene matches: 9. CDR3 DNA: TGTGCCAGCAGCCCAACGACAGGGTCCCCTGAAGCTTTCTTT. Amino acid sequence: CASSPTTGSPEAFF.

This clonotype has only a few counts. The rearrangement joins TRBV28 to TRBJ1-1; 7 bases match TRBD1. Germline CDR1 MDHEN, CDR2 SYDVKM. The length of the CDR3 is 14 residues. V shed 4 bases, J shed 3 bases, and the junction held 5 bases outside the gene matches. The CDR3 spells CASSSDRVYTEAFF. The DNA of the CDR3 is TGTGCCAGCAGTTCTGACAGGGTTTACACTGAAGCTTTCTTT.